This T cell receptor (beta chain) was captured by sequencing in a study of blood T cell repertoires in COVID-19. The CDR3 has 15 residues. Trimming removed 0 bases from V and 0 bases from J; junction bases left unmatched: 1. Germline CDR1 SGHDT, CDR2 YYEEEE. Original analysis: How many nucleated cells were present was estimated from reference gene primer amplification. Some clones are missing from TCRdb's copy, which holds only in-frame ones; the method was immunoSEQ multiplex PCR. D and trimming come from the DNA, and the V and J calls and clone size come from that table. The repertoire holds around 200,000 clones, with 65% to 85% as singletons.

This chain links TRBV5-6 with TRBJ2-5; 8 bases agree with TRBD1. Sequencing was performed on PBMCs or T cells enriched from blood (not recorded which). The origin of this receptor is a young woman who had recovered from COVID-19. CDR3 protein: CASSLGQGYQETQYF. CDR3 in DNA: TGTGCCAGCAGCTTGGGACAGGGGTACCAAGAGACCCAGTACTTC.